The source of this TCR beta chain is a study of shared clonotypes between healthy human individuals. Overall study findings and caveats: Incomplete sequencing of sorted subsets was indicated by rarefaction despite large depth.

Produced via immunoSEQ multiplex PCR; TCRdb's table is partial and in-frame only. The data contain millions of clones, about 92% of them singletons. Into CD45RA+ naive and CD45RA-negative memory subsets, the CD4+ cells were split. CDR3 length equals 15 residues. Concerning this clone itself: Its antigen remains unknown.

This rearrangement joins TRBV21-1 to TRBJ1-3; the table's D call, TRBD1, has no DNA check behind it. TRBV21-1 counts as a pseudogene. The receptor's source is a man between 18 and 35 years old in good health. What was sequenced was naive CD4+ T cells sorted from blood. Subset given: CD45RA+ positively selected. The CDR3 coding sequence is TGTGCCAGCAGCAAAACGGACAGCTCTGGAAACACCATATATTTT. Residues: CASSKTDSSGNTIYF.